This TCR beta chain was identified during a study of cytomegalovirus exposure and HLA in healthy donors. In the study overall: Approximately 180 million T cells yielded around 100 million unique TCR beta sequences, as an earlier analysis found. HLA-typed donors were the source of 83 million or so unique TCRs held in an early data release.

The CDR3 is 14 residues long. Germline assignment: CDR1 MNHEY and CDR2 SVGAGI. Trimming shortened V by 6 bases and J by 6 bases, and 17 bases separated the two germline ends. With respect to this clone: Its antigen is unknown.

13 Jbeta primers and 60 Vbeta primers were used for the PCR. Libraries were prepared by immunoSEQ multiplex PCR; TCRdb keeps only in-frame clonotypes and omits some of them. Of some 200,000 clones listed, 83% are singletons. Findings of the study overall: An analysis that came later showed most CMV-associated TCR beta chains appearing HLA-restricted.

This receptor was taken from a girl aged 5 to 17 in good health and CMV-seronegative. The J gene is TRBJ1-2, the V gene TRBV6-5; D possibly corresponds to TRBD1 (5 bases). The sequenced material came from PBMCs. Here the CDR3 DNA reads TGTGCCAGCAGAAGACAGCTGAGTGGTCATGGCTACACCTTC. This sequence encodes CASRRQLSGHGYTF.